This T cell receptor beta chain emerged from a study of shared clonotypes between healthy human individuals (dated by TCRdb to the early 2020s). With regard to the full study: The cohort comprised a couple of women and three men aged 18 to 49 years. For each donor, CD4 naive and CD4 memory were each run on three plates, CD8 naive on two plates, and CD8 memory on one plate. Blood TCR repertoires of five healthy adults were deeply sequenced to estimate repertoire size and the extent of clonotype sharing between individuals. To increase sequencing depth and limit assay-specific biases, TCR repertoire library preparation and sequencing were carried out by different laboratories using diverse techniques. Each donor's leukapheresis produced roughly between roughly 0.85 and 9 billion PBMCs. What the work shows at the level of the full study, not this receptor alone: Because the study included only a small number of donors, the genetic and exposure-history diversity represented was limited. Sampling was restricted to blood, and TCR repertoires in tissues likely differ from the TCR repertoires found in blood. Estimated clonotype richness was generally larger for naive than for memory subsets. Pairwise subsampling led to the expectation that sequencing depth would affect the degree of clonotype sharing among donors. Even with the large sequencing depth, rarefaction of the sorted-subset datasets indicated that sequencing was incomplete. Across a few donors, about 5.2% of naive CD4, more than 3% of naive CD8, approximately 2.5% of memory CD4, and roughly 0.4% of memory CD8 clonotypes were shared. Compared with non-shared clonotypes, clonotypes shared by all four sorted-subset donors had higher generation probabilities.

Trimming leaves V shorter by 2 bases and J shorter by 4 bases, with the junction holding 6 bases beyond the gene matches. CDR1 and CDR2, per the germline V gene, are SQVTM and ANQGSEA. The CDR3 contains 14 residues, cysteine and phenylalanine counted. CDR3 DNA is the only sequence kept; it has 42 bases, read in frame from the first base. In the case of this clone: Its cognate antigen has yet to be identified. Nothing much larger sits one base from this clone, and base qualities are not available. The sample has other DNA sequences that encode this CDR3 too.

Using the deep immunoSEQ assay, multiplex PCR amplified TCR CDR3 regions from genomic DNA. Extracted genomic DNA from each cell subset was spread evenly across all wells of several immunoSEQ 96-well plates, with each plate serving as a replicate. For sorted subsets, about 210 ng of genomic DNA, equivalent to 25,000 to 30,000 T cell genomes, went into each replicate PCR. Purified libraries were quantified with a Qubit 3.0 fluorometer, sized on a Bioanalyzer 2100, and re-quantified with the KAPA Library Quantification kit. Every immunoSEQ 96-well plate was sequenced on a separate single-read 150-cycle Illumina NextSeq 550 flow cell. The study's own analysis went as follows. Because the immunoSEQ output included only junctional sequences and no quality scores, the filtering could not be the same as the filtering used for full-length reads. Sequences were annotated with PyIR, a Python wrapper for IgBLAST v1.9, using IMGT germline references to assign V/J genes and CDR3. Reads were filtered out if the reads had weak V/J assignments (E-value above 1e-6), no CDR3, stop codons, out-of-frame junctions, or ambiguous translated residues. V3J clonotypes were defined as sequences sharing the same inferred V gene, J gene, and CDR3 amino acid sequence. To compute the percentage overlap between repertoires, the number of shared unique clonotypes was divided by the size of the smaller repertoire. Three approaches were used to assess repertoire richness: RTK rarefaction, the Chao1 estimator, and Recon v2.1 estimates of unobserved clonotypes. OLGA was used to compute generation probabilities for all TCRbeta clonotypes that the gDNA method yielded from a handful of donors. The table was pulled from immuneACCESS by TCRdb, which kept in-frame rearrangements only. Such tables lose some clones; where checked, under half of the loss comes from unresolved V genes, and the rest has no known cause. V, J and clone size are taken as reported in that table, and D and trimming were inferred from the DNA itself. A total of roughly 2 million clones appear in this sample, just under 95% of them only once. 1% to 1.3% of the sample comes from the top ten.

For the CD8 naive samples, CD45RO-negative cells were positively selected for CCR7, yielding a CD45RA+CCR7+ population from which TemRA cells were excluded. The donors were healthy, HIV-negative adults with no recently reported acute infections or vaccinations. All donors were Caucasian adults living in Nashville, Tennessee, USA. Blood was obtained by leukapheresis, after which PBMCs were separated by Ficoll-Histopaque density gradient centrifugation and cryopreserved in liquid nitrogen vapor phase. Analytical flow cytometry was used to check the purity and quantity of each magnetically sorted T cell population. From each sorted fraction, genomic DNA was isolated and quantified by UV absorbance on a Nanodrop 2000c.

The rearrangement combines TRBV29-1 with TRBJ1-2, and TRBD1 aligns with 8 junction nucleotides. The origin of this receptor is a man between 18 and 35 years old in good health. Sequencing was carried out using naive CD8+ T cells sorted from blood. The sample's cell subset or site label, decoded: CD45RA+CCR7+. The nucleotide sequence reads as follows: TGCAGCGTTGAAACGGACAGGGAAGGCTATGGCTACACCTTC. This translates into CSVETDREGYGYTF.